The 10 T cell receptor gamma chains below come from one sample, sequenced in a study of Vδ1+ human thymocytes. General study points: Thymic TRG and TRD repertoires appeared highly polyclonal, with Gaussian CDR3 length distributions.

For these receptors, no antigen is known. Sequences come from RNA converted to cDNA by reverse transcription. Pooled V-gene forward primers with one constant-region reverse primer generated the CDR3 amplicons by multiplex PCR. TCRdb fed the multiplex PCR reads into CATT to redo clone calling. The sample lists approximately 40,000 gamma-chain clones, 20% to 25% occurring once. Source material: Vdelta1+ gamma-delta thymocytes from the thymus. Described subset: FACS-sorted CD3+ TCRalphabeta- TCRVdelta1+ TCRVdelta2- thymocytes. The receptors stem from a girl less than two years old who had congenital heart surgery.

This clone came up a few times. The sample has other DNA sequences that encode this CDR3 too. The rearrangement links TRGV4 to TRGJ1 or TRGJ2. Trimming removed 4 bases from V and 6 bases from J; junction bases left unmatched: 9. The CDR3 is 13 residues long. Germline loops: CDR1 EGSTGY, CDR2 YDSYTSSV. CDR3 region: CATWDELGYKKLF. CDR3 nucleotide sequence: TGTGCCACCTGGGACGAACTGGGTTATAAGAAACTCTTT.

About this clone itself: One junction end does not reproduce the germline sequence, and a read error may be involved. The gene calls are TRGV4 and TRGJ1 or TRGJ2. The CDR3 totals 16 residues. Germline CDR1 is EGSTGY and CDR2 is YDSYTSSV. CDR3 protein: CATWDGPSLNYYEKLF. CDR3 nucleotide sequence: TGTGCCACCTGGGATGGGCCTTCTCTGAATTATTATGAGAAACTCTTT.

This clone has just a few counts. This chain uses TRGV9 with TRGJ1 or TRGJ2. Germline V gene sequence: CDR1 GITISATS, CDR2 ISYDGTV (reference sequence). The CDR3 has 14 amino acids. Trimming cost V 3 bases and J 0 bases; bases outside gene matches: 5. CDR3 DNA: TGTGCCTTGTGGGAGCCCCAGAATTATTATAAGAAACTCTTT. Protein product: CALWEPQNYYKKLF.

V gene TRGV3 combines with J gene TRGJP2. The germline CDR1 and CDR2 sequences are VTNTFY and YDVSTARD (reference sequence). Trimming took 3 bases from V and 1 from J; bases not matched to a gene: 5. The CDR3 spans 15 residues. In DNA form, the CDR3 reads TGTGCCACCTGGGACTTTGCTAGTAGTGATTGGATCAAGACGTTT. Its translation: CATWDFASSDWIKTF.

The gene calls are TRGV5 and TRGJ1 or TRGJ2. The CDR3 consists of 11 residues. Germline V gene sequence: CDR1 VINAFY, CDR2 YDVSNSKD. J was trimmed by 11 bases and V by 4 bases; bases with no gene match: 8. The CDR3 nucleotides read TGTGCCACCTGGGAGGGGTGGGAGAAACTCTTT. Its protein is CATWEGWEKLF.

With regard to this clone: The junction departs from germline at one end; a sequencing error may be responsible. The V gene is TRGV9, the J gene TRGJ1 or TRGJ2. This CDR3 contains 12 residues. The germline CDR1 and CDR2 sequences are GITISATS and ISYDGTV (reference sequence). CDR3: CALWEVQDKKLF. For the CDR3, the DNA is TGTGCCCTGTGGGAGGTGCAGGATAAGAAACTCTTT.

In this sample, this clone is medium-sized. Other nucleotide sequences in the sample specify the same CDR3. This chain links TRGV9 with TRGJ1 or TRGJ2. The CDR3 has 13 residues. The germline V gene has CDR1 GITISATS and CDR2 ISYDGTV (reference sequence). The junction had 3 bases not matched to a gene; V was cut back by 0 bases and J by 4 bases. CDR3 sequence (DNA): TGTGCCTTGTGGGAGGTGCAGTATTATAAGAAACTCTTT. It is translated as CALWEVQYYKKLF.

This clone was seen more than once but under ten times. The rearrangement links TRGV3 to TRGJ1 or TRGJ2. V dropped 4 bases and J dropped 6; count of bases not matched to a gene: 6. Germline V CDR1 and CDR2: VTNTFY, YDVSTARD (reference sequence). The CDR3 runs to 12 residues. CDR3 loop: CATWEVSYKKLF. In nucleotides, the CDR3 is TGTGCCACCTGGGAAGTAAGTTATAAGAAACTCTTT.

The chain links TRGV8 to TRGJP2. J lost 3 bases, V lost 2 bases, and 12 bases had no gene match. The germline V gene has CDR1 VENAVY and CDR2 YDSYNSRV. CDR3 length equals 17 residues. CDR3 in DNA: TGTGCCACCTGGGATATCGAGGACGGAGGTAGTGATTGGATCAAGACGTTT. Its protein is CATWDIEDGGSDWIKTF.

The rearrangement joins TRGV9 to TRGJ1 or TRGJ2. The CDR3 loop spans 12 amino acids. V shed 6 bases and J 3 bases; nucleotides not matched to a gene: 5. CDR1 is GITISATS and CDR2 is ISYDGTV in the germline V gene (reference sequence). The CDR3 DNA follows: TGTGCCTTGTGGCTCAGTTATTATAAGAAACTCTTT. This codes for CALWLSYYKKLF.